This T cell receptor beta chain was found in a study of T cell responses to AZD1222 COVID-19 vaccine. Data came from immunoSEQ multiplex PCR; TCRdb stores just in-frame clones and leaves some out. This sample yields more than 95,000 clones, of which approximately 90% are seen a single time; approximately 19% belongs to the top ten. This CDR3 has 18 amino acids. Trimming cost V 0 bases and J 4 bases; bases outside gene matches: 5. The sequence derives from an adult in good health. The J gene is TRBJ2-2, the V gene TRBV23-1; 13 bases match TRBD2. TRBV23-1 is an open reading frame, and its role is uncertain. The material was peripheral blood, obtained on day 0 of AZD1222 vaccination. CDR3: CASSQSITSGGATGELFF. The CDR3 DNA reads TGCGCCAGCAGTCAATCTATAACTAGCGGGGGGGCCACCGGGGAGCTGTTTTTT.